The clone carrying this TCR beta chain was counted ten times or more. The antigen is not known. Libraries of TCR beta came from quantitative 5'-RACE with molecular barcodes. TCRdb ran MiXCR on the 5' RACE reads and lists one entry per CDR3 protein. The repertoire has around 490,000 distinct CDR3 sequences, approximately 5.3% of them found once; the top ten carry around 3.6%. The V and J ends lost 0 bases and 1 base respectively, with 11 bases between them. From germline, CDR1 is LGHNA and CDR2 YSLEER. The CDR3 consists of 16 residues. This sample is part of a study of CD8 T cells in ankylosing spondylitis. Study-wide points: Among TCR beta sequences, a motif of under ten highly homologous variants appeared characteristic of ankylosing spondylitis blood.

This sequence was found in a male donor with ankylosing spondylitis. Sample: blood, either unsorted or a sorted T cell fraction (not recorded which). This chain joins TRBV4-3 and TRBJ2-3, with unresolved D. Written as DNA, the CDR3 is TGCGCCAGCAGCCAAGATCAGCGATCGGGCACAGATACGCAGTATTTT. Protein product: CASSQDQRSGTDTQYF.